These 18 T cell receptor beta chains came from one sample sequenced in a study of cytomegalovirus exposure and HLA in healthy donors. Vbeta (60) and Jbeta (13) primers were used in the PCR. TCRdb's copy holds only in-frame clones and misses some; the assay was immunoSEQ multiplex PCR. This table has about 130,000 clones, 81% appearing once. The sequenced material came from PBMCs. These receptors all come from a man between 18 and 29 years old in good health and CMV-seropositive.

The gene calls are TRBV6-4 and TRBJ2-1; 13 bases fit TRBD2. The CDR3 runs to 17 residues. V was clipped by 3 bases and J by 4 bases; unmatched bases: 6. CDR1 is MRHNA, CDR2 SNTAGT, per germline. The CDR3, as DNA: TGTGCCAGCAGTGAATCGACTAGCGGGGGGTCTTACAATGAGCAGTTCTTC. Translated: CASSESTSGGSYNEQFF.

This clone came up a few times. The chain links TRBV14 to TRBJ2-4; TRBD1 matches 9 bases. The CDR3 loop spans 14 amino acids. Germline loops: CDR1 SGHDN, CDR2 FVKESK. The V and J ends lost 4 bases and 6 bases, in that order; junction bases with no gene match: 4. This CDR3 reads CASSPPGQGNIQYF. CDR3 DNA sequence: TGTGCCAGCAGCCCGCCGGGACAGGGAAACATTCAGTACTTC.

The CDR3: CASSLKAGGLETQYF. CDR3 DNA sequence: TGTGCCAGCAGCTTGAAGGCAGGGGGCTTGGAGACCCAGTACTTC. This rearrangement joins TRBV5-5 to TRBJ2-5; 8 bases fit TRBD1. There are 15 residues in the CDR3. V shed 1 base, J shed 5 bases, and the junction held 7 bases outside the gene matches. Germline values: CDR1 SGHKS, CDR2 YYEKEE (reference sequence).

In its sample, this clone was seen a few times. The chain couples TRBV6-7 to TRBJ1-2; no clear D gene. TRBV6-7 is assigned to the ORF class and has an uncertain function. The CDR3 sequence is 12 residues long. Trimming shortened V by 0 bases and J by 7 bases, and 6 bases separated the two germline ends. CDR3 sequence (DNA): TGTGCCAGCAGTTACTCAGCGTCTGGCTACACCTTC. Its protein is CASSYSASGYTF.

The chain recombines TRBV27 with TRBJ2-3; possible D gene TRBD1, 6 bases. Germline lookup yields CDR1 MNHEY and CDR2 SMNVEV (reference sequence). V dropped 3 bases and J dropped 5 bases, with 12 bases sitting between them. This CDR3 is built from 14 residues. The CDR3 nucleotides are TGTGCCAGCAGTTTCTTGGGGGCGGGAGATACGCAGTATTTT. Translation gives CASSFLGAGDTQYF.

The chain couples TRBV11-2 to TRBJ2-7; D might be TRBD2 (6 bases). Per germline, CDR1 SGHAT and CDR2 FQNNGV. V dropped 0 bases and J dropped 4 bases, with 13 bases sitting between them. This CDR3 spans 15 amino acids. CDR3 amino acids: CASSLEILASYEQYF. CDR3 coding DNA: TGTGCCAGCAGCTTAGAGATACTAGCTTCGTACGAGCAGTACTTC.

This chain links TRBV9 with TRBJ2-1, with a weak D call TRBD2 (6 bases). Trimming took 0 bases from V and 6 from J, leaving 13 bases between them. This CDR3 has 15 residues. CDR1 is SGDLS, CDR2 YYNGEE, per germline. This chain's CDR3 is CASSVEGGRINEQFF. The DNA of the CDR3 is TGTGCCAGCAGCGTAGAGGGAGGTAGAATCAATGAGCAGTTCTTC.

The sample holds a few counts of this clone. V and J are TRBV29-1 and TRBJ1-2; 8 positions match TRBD1. The CDR3 has 10 residues. Germline CDR1 SQVTM, CDR2 ANQGSEA. J gave up 13 bases and V 6 bases, and 7 bases lay outside the gene matches. CDR3 DNA sequence: TGCAGCGTGGCGGACAGGGAGGGCACCTTC. This translates into CSVADREGTF.

The V gene is TRBV6-4, the J gene TRBJ2-3, with D possibly matching TRBD2 (6 bases). The germline gives CDR1 MRHNA, CDR2 SNTAGT. V was clipped by 2 bases and J by 0 bases, with 12 bases between them. The CDR3 runs to 16 residues. Here the CDR3 DNA reads TGTGCCAGCAGTGACATTGCGGGGCCCAGCACAGATACGCAGTATTTT. Translated: CASSDIAGPSTDTQYF.

This clone occurred once. The chain recombines TRBV7-8 with TRBJ2-7, with 7 positions matching TRBD2. V trimming: 6 bases; J trimming: 6 bases; junction bases outside the gene matches: 8. CDR1 and CDR2 from the germline V gene are SGHVS and FQNEAQ. The CDR3 extends over 13 amino acids. CDR3 protein: CASREPGGSEQYF. The CDR3 DNA reads TGTGCCAGCAGGGAACCGGGAGGTAGCGAGCAGTACTTC.

The chain carries TRBV18 and TRBJ1-6, with 7 positions matching TRBD1. Trimming cost V 3 bases and J 5 bases; bases outside gene matches: 4. The CDR3 contains 15 residues. Germline V gene lookup returns CDR1 KGHSH and CDR2 LQKENI. CDR3 nucleotides: TGTGCCAGCTCACCCGGGACAGCAAATAATTCACCCCTCCACTTT. Protein product: CASSPGTANNSPLHF.

The CDR3 coding sequence is TGTGCCAGTAGTATCGATGCGACAGGGGTGTTTGATGGCTACACCTTC. Residues: CASSIDATGVFDGYTF. The genes are TRBV19 and TRBJ1-2; TRBD1 matches at 8 bases. The CDR3 totals 16 residues. CDR1 is LNHDA and CDR2 is SQIVND in the germline V gene (reference sequence). Trimming removed 3 bases from V and 6 bases from J; junction bases left unmatched: 12. The full variable domain, with the rest looked up from reference TRBV19 and TRBJ1-2, is DGGITQSPKYLFRKEGQNVTLSCEQNLNHDAMYWYRQDPGQGLRLIYYSQIVNDFQKGDIAEGYSVSREKKESFPLTVTSAQKNPTAFYLCASSIDATGVFDGYTFGSGTRLTVV.

This clone has only a few counts. V and J are TRBV30 and TRBJ1-2; D uncertain. Germline assignment: CDR1 GTSNPN and CDR2 SVGIG (reference sequence). The V end lost 3 bases, the J end lost 3 bases, and 20 bases lay between the germline ends. The CDR3 has 16 amino acids. The DNA for the CDR3 is TGTGCCTGGAGCTACGCAAGTCGGGGATTCGACTATGGCTACACCTTC. This encodes CAWSYASRGFDYGYTF.

The genes are TRBV6-5 and TRBJ2-7, with 7 bases aligning to TRBD1. The CDR3 consists of 15 residues. The junction had 15 bases not matched to a gene; V was cut back by 11 bases and J by 2 bases. CDR1 is MNHEY and CDR2 is SVGAGI in the germline V gene. The CDR3: CAGTNDKTGTYEQYF. In nucleotides, the CDR3 is TGTGCCGGCACCAATGATAAGACAGGGACCTACGAGCAGTACTTC.

The chain uses TRBV7-9 and TRBJ2-3; TRBD1 matches at 7 bases. This CDR3 has 15 residues. CDR1 is SEHNR, CDR2 FQNEAQ, per germline (reference sequence). V dropped 5 bases and J dropped 2; count of bases not matched to a gene: 7. The CDR3 DNA reads as TGTGCCAGCAGCGTACGACAGGGATTCACAGATACGCAGTATTTT. Its translation is CASSVRQGFTDTQYF.

The chain is built from TRBV9 and TRBJ2-6; D not certain. Germline-derived CDR1 and CDR2 are SGDLS and YYNGEE. The CDR3 has 15 amino acids. Deletions cut 4 bases from V and 1 base from J, with 9 bases between. As DNA, the CDR3 is TGTGCCAGCAGCTCCCAGATATCTGGGGCCAACGTCCTGACTTTC. This codes for CASSSQISGANVLTF.

The chain has TRBV7-2 and TRBJ2-7, with a possible D match to TRBD1 (6 bases). V was trimmed by 5 bases and J by 2 bases, leaving 16 bases between them. The CDR3 is made up of 15 amino acids. Germline CDR1 is SGHTA and CDR2 is FQGNSA. The chain's CDR3 is CASSTQHGTTYEQYF. DNA of the CDR3: TGTGCCAGCAGCACCCAGCACGGGACAACCTACGAGCAGTACTTC.

V and J are TRBV30 and TRBJ2-5, with D uncertain. Germline CDR1 GTSNPN, CDR2 SVGIG (reference sequence). Trimming shortened V by 1 base and J by 5 bases, and 2 bases separated the two germline ends. The CDR3 runs to 10 residues. The CDR3, as DNA: TGTGCCTGGAGTGCGGAGACCCAGTACTTC. This gives the protein CAWSAETQYF.